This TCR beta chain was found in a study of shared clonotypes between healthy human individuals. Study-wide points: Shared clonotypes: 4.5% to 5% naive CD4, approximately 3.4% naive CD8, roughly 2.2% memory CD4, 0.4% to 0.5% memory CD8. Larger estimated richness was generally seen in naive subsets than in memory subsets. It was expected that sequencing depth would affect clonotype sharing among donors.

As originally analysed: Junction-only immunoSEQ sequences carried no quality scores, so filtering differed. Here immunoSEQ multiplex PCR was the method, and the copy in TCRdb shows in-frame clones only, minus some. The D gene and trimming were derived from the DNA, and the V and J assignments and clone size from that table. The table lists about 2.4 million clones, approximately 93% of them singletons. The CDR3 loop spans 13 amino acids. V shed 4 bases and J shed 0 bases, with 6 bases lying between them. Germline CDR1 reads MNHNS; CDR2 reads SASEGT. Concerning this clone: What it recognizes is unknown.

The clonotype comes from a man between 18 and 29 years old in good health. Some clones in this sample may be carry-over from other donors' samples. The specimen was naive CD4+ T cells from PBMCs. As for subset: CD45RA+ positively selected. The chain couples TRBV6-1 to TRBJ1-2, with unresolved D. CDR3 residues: CASSGVTNYGYTF. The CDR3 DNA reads TGTGCCAGCAGTGGGGTCACTAACTATGGCTACACCTTC.